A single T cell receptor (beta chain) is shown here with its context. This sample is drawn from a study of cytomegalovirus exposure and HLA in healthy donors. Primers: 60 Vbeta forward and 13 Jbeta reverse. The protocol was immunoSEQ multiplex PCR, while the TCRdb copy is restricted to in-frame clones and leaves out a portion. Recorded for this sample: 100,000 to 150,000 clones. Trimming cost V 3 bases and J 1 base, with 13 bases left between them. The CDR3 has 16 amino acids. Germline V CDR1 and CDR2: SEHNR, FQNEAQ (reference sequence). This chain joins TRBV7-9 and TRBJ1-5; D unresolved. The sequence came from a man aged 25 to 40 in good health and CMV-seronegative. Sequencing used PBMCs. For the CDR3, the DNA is TGTGCCAGCAGCTTGGTCTCCTTGAGAAGCAATCAGCCCCAGCATTTT. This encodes CASSLVSLRSNQPQHF.